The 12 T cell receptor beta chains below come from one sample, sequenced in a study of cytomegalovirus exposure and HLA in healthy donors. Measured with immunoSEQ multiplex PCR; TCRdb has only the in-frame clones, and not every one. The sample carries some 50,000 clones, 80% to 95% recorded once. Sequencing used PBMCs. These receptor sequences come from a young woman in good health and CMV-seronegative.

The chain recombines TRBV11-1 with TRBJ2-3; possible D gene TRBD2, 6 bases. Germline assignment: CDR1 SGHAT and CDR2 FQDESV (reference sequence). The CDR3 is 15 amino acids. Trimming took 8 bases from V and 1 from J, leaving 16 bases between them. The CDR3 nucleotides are TGTGCCAGCTCCCCCCTATTAGCGGGCACAGATACGCAGTATTTT. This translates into CASSPLLAGTDTQYF.

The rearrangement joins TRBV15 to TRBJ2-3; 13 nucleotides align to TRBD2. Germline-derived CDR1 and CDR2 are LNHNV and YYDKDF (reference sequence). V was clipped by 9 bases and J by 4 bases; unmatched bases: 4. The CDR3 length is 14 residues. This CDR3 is CATRTSGSADTQYF. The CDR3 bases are TGTGCCACTCGGACTAGCGGGAGTGCAGATACGCAGTATTTT.

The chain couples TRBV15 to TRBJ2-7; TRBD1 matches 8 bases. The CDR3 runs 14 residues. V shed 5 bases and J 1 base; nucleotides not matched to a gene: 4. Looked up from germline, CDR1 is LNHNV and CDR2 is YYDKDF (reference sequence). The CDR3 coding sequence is TGTGCCACCAGCCGGGACAGGACTTCCTACGAGCAGTACTTC. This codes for CATSRDRTSYEQYF.

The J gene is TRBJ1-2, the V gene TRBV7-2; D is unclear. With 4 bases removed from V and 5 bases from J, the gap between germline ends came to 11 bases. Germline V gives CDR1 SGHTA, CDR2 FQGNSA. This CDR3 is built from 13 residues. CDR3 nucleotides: TGTGCCAGCAGCTCAAACACAGTGTATGGCTACACCTTC. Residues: CASSSNTVYGYTF.

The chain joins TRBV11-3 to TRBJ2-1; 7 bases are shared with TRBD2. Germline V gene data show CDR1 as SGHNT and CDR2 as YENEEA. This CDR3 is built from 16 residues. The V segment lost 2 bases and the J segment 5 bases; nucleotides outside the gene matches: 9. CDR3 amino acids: CASSLRVTSYNNEQFF. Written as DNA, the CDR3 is TGTGCCAGCAGCTTAAGAGTGACTAGCTATAACAATGAGCAGTTCTTC.

The CDR3, as DNA: TGTGCCAGCAGCGCCGATGGACAGGGGGCCGCTGGCTACACCTTC. Amino acid sequence: CASSADGQGAAGYTF. The chain carries TRBV9 and TRBJ1-2; TRBD1 matches at 11 bases. The germline gives CDR1 SGDLS, CDR2 YYNGEE. CDR3 length: 15 amino acids. The J segment lost 7 bases and the V segment lost 3 bases, leaving 8 bases of the junction unmatched.

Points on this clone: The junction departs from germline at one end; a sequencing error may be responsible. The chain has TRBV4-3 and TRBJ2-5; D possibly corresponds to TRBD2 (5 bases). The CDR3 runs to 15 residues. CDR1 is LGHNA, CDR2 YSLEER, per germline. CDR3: CASSQEAGGQGTQYF. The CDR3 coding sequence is TGCGCCAGCAGCCAAGAGGCGGGCGGGCAAGGGACCCAGTACTTC.

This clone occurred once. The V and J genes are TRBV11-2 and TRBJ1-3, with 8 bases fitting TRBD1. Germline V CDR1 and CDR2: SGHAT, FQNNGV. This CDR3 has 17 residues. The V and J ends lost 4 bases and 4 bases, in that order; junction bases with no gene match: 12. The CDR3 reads CASSSLLTGARGNTIYF. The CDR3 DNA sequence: TGTGCCAGCAGCTCCCTTCTGACAGGGGCAAGGGGAAACACCATATATTTT.

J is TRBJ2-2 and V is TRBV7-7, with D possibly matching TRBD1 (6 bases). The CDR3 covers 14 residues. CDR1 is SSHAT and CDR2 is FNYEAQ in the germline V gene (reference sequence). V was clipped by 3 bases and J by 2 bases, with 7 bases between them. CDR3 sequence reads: CASSLGTNTGELFF. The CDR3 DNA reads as TGTGCCAGCAGCTTGGGGACAAACACCGGGGAGCTGTTTTTT.

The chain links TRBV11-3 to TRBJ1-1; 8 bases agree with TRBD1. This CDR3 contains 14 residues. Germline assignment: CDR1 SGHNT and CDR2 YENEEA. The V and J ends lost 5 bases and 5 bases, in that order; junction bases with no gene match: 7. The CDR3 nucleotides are TGTGCCAGCAGCCTCGGACAGGGTAAGACTGAAGCTTTCTTT. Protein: CASSLGQGKTEAFF. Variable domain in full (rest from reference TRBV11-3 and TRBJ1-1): EAGVVQSPRYKIIEKKQPVAFWCNPISGHNTLYWYLQNLGQGPELLIRYENEEAVDDSQLPKDRFSAERLKGVDSTLKIQPAELGDSAVYLCASSLGQGKTEAFFGQGTRLTVV.

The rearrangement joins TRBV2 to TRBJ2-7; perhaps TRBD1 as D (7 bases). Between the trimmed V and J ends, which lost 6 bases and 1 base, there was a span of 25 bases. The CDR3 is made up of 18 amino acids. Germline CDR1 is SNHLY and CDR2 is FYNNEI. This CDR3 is CASSPMPSRGTESYEQYV. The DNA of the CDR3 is TGTGCCAGCAGCCCCATGCCAAGCCGCGGGACAGAATCCTACGAGCAGTACGTC.

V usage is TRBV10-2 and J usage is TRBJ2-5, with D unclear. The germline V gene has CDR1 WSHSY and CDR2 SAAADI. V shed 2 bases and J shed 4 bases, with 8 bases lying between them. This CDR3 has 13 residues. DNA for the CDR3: TGCGCCAGCAGTGAGAGTAGCAGAGAGACCCAGTACTTC. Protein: CASSESSRETQYF.